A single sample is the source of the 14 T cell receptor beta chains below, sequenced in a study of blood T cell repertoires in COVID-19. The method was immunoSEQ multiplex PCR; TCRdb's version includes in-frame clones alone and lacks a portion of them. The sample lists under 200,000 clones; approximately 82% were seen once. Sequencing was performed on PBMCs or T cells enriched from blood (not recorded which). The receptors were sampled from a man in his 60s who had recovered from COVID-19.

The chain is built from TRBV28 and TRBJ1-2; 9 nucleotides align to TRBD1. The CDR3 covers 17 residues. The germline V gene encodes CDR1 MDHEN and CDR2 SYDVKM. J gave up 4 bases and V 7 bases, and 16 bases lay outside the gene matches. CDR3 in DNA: TGTGCCAGCACCGTTATAGGGACAGGGACGAGGGGCTATGGCTACACCTTC. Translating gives CASTVIGTGTRGYGYTF.

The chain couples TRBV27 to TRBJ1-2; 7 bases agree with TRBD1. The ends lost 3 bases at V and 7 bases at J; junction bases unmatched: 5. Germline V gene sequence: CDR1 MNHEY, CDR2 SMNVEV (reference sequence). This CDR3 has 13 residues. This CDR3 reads CASSLQGEAGYTF. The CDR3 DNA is TGTGCCAGCAGTTTGCAGGGGGAGGCTGGCTACACCTTC.

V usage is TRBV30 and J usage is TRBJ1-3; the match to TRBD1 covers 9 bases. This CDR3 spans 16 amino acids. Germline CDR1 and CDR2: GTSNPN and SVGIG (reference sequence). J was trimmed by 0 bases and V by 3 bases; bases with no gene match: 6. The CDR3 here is CAWRRDRAISGNTIYF. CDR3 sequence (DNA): TGTGCCTGGAGACGGGACAGGGCAATCTCTGGAAACACCATATATTTT. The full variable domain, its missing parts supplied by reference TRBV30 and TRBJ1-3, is SQTIHQWPATLVQPVGSPLSLECTVEGTSNPNLYWYRQAAGRGLQLLFYSVGIGQISSEVPQNLSASRPQDRQFILSSKKLLLSDSGFYLCAWRRDRAISGNTIYFGEGSWLTVV.

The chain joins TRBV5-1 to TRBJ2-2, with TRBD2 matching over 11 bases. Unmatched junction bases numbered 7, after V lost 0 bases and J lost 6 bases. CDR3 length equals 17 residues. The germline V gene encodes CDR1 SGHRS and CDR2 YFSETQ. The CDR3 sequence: CASSLDLLAGVPGELFF. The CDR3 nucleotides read TGCGCCAGCAGCTTGGACCTACTAGCGGGAGTTCCCGGGGAGCTGTTTTTT.

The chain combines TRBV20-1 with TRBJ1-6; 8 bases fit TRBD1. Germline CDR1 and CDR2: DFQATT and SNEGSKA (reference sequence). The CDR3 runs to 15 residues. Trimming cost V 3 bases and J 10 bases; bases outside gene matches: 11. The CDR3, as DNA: TGCAGTGCTAGTAGGGGACAGGAGGGAAGATCACCCCTCCACTTT. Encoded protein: CSASRGQEGRSPLHF.

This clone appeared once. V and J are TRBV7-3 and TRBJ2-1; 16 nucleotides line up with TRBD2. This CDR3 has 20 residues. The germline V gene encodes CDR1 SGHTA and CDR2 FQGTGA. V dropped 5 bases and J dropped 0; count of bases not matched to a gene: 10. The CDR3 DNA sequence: TGTGCCAGCAGCCCGCTGGGACTAGCGGGGGGGTTAGACTCCTACAATGAGCAGTTCTTC. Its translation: CASSPLGLAGGLDSYNEQFF. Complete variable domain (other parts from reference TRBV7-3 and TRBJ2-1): GAGVSQTPSNKVTEKGKYVELRCDPISGHTALYWYRQSLGQGPEFLIYFQGTGAADDSGLPNDRFFAVRPEGSVSTLKIQRTERGDSAVYLCASSPLGLAGGLDSYNEQFFGPGTRLTVL.

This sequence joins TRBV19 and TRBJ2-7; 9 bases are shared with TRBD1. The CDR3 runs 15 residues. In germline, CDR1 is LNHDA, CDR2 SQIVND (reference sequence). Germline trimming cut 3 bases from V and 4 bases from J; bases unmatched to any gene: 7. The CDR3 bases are TGTGCCAGTAGTATCGGGACAGGGCATGGTTACGAGCAGTACTTC. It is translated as CASSIGTGHGYEQYF.

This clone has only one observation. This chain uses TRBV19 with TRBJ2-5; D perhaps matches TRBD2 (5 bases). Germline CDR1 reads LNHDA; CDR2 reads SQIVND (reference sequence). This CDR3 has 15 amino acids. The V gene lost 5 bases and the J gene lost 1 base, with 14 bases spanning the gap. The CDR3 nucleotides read TGTGCCAGTAGTTTAATCGGGGATCTCCAAGAGACCCAGTACTTC. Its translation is CASSLIGDLQETQYF.

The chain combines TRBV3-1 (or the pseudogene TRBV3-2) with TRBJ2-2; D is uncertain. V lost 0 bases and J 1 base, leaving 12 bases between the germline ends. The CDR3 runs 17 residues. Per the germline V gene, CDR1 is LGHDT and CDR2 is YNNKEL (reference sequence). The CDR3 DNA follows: TGTGCCAGCAGCCAAGATGTGCAACACAGGAACACCGGGGAGCTGTTTTTT. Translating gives CASSQDVQHRNTGELFF.

CDR3 sequence (DNA): TGTGCCAGCAGCGAGGACAGGGGGATCTTCGGGGAGCTGTTTTTT. As protein: CASSEDRGIFGELFF. The V call is TRBV9, the J call TRBJ2-2, with 10 positions matching TRBD1. This CDR3 is 15 amino acids long. J gave up 7 bases and V 3 bases, and 6 bases lay outside the gene matches. Germline loops: CDR1 SGDLS, CDR2 YYNGEE.

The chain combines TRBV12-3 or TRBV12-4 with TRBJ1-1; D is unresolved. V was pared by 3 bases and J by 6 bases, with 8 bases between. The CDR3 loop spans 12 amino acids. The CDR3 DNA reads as TGTGCCAGCAGTTTTGCGGGTGCTGAAGCTTTCTTT. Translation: CASSFAGAEAFF.

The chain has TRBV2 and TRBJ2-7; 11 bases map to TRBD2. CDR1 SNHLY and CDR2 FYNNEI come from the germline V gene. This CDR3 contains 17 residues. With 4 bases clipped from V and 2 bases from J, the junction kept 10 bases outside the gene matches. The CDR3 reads CASSGGLAGQSAYEQYF. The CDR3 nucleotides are TGTGCCAGCAGTGGAGGACTAGCGGGCCAATCAGCCTACGAGCAGTACTTC.

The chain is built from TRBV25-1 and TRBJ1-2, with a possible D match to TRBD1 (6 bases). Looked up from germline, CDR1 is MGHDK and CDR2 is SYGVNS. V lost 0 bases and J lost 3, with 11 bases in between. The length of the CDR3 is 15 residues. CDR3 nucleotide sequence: TGTGCCAGCAGTGAATACCTCTCAGGGGACTATGGCTACACCTTC. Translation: CASSEYLSGDYGYTF.

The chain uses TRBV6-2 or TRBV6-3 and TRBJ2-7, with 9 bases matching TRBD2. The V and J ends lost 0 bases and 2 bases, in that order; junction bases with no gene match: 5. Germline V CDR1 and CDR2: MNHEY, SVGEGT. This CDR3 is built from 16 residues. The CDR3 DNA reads TGTGCCAGCAGTTACTCGAGGCTAGCGGGGACCTACGAGCAGTACTTC. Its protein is CASSYSRLAGTYEQYF.